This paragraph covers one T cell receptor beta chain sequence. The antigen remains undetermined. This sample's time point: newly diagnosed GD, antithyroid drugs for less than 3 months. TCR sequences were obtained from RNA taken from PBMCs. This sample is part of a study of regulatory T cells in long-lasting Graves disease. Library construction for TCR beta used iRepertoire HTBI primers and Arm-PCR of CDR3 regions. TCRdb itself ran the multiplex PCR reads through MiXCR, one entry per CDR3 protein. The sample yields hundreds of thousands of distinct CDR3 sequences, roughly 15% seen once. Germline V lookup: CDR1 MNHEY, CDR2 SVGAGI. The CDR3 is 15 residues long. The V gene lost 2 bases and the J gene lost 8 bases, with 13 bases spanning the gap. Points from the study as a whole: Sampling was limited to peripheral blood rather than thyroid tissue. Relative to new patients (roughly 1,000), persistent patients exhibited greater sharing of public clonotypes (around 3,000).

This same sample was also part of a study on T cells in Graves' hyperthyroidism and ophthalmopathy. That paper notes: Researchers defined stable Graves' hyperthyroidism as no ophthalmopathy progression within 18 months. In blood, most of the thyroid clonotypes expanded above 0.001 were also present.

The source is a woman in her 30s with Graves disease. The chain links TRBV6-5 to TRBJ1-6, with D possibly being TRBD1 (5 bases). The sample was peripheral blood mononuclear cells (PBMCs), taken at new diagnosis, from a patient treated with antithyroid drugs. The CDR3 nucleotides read TGTGCCAGCAGTTACGGAGGGGAGGTTGATTCACCCCTCCACTTT. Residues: CASSYGGEVDSPLHF.